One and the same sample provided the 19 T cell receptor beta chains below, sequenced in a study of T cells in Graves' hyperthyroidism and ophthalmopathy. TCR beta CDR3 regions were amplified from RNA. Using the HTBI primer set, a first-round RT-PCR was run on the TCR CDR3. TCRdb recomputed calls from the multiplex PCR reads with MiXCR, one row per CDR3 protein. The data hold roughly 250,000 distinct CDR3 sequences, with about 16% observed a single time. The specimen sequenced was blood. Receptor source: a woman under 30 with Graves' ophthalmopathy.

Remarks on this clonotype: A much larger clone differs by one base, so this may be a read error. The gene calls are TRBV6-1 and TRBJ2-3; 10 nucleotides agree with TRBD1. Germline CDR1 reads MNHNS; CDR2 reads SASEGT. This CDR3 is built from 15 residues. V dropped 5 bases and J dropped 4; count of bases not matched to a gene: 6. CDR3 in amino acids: CASSTGQGSADTQYF. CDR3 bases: TGTGCCAGCAGTACGGGACAGGGGAGCGCAGATACGCAGTATTTT.

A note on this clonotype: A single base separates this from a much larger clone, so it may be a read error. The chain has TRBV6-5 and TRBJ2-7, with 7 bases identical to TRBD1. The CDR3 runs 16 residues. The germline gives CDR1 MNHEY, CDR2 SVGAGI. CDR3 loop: CACSYGDSYISYEQYF. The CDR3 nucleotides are TGTGCCTGCAGTTACGGGGACAGCTATATTTCCTACGAGCAGTACTTC.

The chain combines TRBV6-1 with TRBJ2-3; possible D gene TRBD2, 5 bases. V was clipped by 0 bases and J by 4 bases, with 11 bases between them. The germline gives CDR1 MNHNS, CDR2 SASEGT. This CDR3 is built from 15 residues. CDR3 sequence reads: CASSEASGRPDTQYF. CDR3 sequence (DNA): TGTGCCAGCAGTGAAGCGTCGGGGAGACCAGATACGCAGTATTTT.

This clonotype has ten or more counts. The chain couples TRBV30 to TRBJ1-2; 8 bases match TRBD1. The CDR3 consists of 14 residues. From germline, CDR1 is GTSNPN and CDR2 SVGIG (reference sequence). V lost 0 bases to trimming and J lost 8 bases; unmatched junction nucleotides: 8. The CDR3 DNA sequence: TGTGCCTGGAGTGTAAACGGACAGGGTGGAGGCTACACCTTC. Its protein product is CAWSVNGQGGGYTF.

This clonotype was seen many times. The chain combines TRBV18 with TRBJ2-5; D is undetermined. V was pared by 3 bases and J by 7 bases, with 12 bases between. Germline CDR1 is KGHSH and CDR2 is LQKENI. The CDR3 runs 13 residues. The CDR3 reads CASSPGDKGTQYF. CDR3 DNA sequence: TGTGCCAGCTCACCTGGGGATAAGGGGACCCAGTACTTC.

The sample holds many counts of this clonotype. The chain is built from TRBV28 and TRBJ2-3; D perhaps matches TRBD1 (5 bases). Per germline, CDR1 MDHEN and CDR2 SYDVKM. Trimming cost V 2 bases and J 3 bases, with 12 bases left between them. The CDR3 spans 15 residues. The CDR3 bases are TGTGCCAGCAGTTTACTGGTTGCAGGGACAGATACGCAGTATTTT. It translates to CASSLLVAGTDTQYF.

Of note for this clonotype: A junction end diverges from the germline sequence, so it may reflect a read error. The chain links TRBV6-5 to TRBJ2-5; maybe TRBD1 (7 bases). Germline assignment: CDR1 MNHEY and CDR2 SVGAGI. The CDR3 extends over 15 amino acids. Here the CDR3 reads CASSYSMEGARTQCF. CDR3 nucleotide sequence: TGTGCCAGCAGTTACTCGATGGAGGGGGCGAGGACCCAGTGCTTC.

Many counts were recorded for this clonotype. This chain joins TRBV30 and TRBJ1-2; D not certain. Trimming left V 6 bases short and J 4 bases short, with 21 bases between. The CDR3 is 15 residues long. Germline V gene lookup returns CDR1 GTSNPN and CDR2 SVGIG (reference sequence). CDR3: CACQKDGSTVYGYTF. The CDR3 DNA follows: TGTGCCTGCCAAAAGGACGGCTCAACCGTCTATGGCTACACCTTC.

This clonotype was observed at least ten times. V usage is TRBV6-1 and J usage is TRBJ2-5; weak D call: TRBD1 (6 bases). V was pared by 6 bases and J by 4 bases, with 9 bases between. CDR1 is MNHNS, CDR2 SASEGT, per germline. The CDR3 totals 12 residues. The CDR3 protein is CASRDSGETQYF. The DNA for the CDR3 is TGTGCCAGCAGGGACAGCGGAGAGACCCAGTACTTC.

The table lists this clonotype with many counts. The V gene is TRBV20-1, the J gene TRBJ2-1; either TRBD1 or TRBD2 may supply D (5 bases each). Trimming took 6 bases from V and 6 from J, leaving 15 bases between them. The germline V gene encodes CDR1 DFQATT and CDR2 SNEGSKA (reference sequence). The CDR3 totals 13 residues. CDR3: CSATPGRANEQFF. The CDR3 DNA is TGCAGTGCAACACCGGGACGCGCCAATGAGCAGTTCTTC.

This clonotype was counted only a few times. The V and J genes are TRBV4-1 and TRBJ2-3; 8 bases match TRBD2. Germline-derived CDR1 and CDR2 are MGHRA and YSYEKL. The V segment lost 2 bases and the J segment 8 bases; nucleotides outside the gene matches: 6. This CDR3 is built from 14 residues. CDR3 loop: CASSQLREGPTQYF. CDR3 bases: TGCGCCAGCAGCCAACTCCGGGAGGGCCCTACGCAGTATTTT.

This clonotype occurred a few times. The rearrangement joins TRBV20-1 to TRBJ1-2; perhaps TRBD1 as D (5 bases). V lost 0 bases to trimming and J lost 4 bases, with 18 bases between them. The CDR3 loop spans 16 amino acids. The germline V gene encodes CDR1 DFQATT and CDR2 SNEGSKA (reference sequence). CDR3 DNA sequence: TGCAGTGCTAGAGATAGGGGCAGGGTTTCTAGCTATGGCTACACCTTC. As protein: CSARDRGRVSSYGYTF.

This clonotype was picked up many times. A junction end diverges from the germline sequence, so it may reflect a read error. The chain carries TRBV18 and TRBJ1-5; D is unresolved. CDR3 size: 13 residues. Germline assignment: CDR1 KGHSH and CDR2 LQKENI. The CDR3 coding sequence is TGTGCCAGCTCAGAGAGTAGCCATCAGCCCCAGCATTTT. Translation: CASSESSHQPQHF.

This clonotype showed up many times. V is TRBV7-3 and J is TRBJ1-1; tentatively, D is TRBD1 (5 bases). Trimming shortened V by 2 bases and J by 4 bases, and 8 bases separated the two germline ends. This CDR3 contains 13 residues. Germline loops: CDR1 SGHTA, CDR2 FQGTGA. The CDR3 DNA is TGTGCCAGCAGCTTATTCGGGGGCACTGAAGCTTTCTTT. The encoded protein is CASSLFGGTEAFF.

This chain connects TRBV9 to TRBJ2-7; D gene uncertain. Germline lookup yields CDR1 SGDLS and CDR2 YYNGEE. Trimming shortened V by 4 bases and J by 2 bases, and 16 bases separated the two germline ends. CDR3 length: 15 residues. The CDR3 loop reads CASSLGSLSTYEQYF. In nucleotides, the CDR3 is TGTGCCAGCAGCTTAGGGTCCCTTTCAACCTACGAGCAGTACTTC.

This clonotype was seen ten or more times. The CDR3 nucleotides read TGTGCCAGCAGTTTTAAGGGTTACTATGGCTACACCTTC. Amino acid sequence: CASSFKGYYGYTF. The rearrangement links TRBV27 to TRBJ1-2; D unclear. Trimming shortened V by 3 bases and J by 3 bases, and 8 bases separated the two germline ends. CDR1 and CDR2 from the germline V gene are MNHEY and SMNVEV (reference sequence). The CDR3 is 13 amino acids.

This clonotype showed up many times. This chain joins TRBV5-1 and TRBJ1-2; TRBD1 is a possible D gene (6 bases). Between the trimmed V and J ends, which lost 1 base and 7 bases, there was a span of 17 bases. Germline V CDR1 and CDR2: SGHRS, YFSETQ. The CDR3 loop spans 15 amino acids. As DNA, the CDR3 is TGCGCCAGCAGCTTGCGGGACACCGGAGGCGGTGGCTACACCTTC. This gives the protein CASSLRDTGGGGYTF.

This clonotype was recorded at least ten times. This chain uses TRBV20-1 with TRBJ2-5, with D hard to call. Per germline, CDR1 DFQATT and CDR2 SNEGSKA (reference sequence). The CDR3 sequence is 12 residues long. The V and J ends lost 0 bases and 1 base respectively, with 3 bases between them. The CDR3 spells CSARDIQETQYF. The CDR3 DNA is TGCAGTGCTAGAGATATCCAAGAGACCCAGTACTTC.

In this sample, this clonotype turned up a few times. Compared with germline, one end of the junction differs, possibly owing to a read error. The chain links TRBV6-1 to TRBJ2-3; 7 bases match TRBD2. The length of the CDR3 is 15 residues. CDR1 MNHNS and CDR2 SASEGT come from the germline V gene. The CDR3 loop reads CVSSRSGTSTDTQYF. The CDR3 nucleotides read TGTGTCAGCAGTCGGAGCGGGACTAGCACAGATACGCAGTATTTT.